This T cell receptor beta chain was sequenced in a study of blood T cell repertoires in COVID-19. The method was immunoSEQ multiplex PCR; TCRdb's version includes in-frame clones alone and lacks a portion of them. The sample contains around 25,000 clones, approximately 84% of which appear only once. This CDR3 is built from 12 residues. Germline CDR1 reads SQVTM; CDR2 reads ANQGSEA. With 7 bases removed from V and 8 bases from J, the gap between germline ends came to 17 bases. The rearrangement links TRBV29-1 to TRBJ1-2; D perhaps matches TRBD1 (6 bases). Sequencing used peripheral blood. This TCR was sampled from a woman of 80 years or more with acute or convalescent COVID-19. DNA of the CDR3: TGCAGCGCGCCAAGGGGGGGCGCCGGCTACACCTTC. Its protein is CSAPRGGAGYTF.